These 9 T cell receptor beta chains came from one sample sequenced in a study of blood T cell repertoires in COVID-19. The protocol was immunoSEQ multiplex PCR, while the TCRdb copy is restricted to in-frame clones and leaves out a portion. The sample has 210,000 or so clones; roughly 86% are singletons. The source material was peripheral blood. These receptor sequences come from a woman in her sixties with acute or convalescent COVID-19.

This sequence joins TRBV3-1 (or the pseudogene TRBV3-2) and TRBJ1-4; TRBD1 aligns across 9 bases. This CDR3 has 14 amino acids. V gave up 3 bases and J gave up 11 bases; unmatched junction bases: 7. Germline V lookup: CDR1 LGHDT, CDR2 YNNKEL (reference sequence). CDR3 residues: CASSHGTGKWKLFF. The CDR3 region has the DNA TGTGCCAGCAGCCACGGGACAGGGAAATGGAAACTGTTTTTT.

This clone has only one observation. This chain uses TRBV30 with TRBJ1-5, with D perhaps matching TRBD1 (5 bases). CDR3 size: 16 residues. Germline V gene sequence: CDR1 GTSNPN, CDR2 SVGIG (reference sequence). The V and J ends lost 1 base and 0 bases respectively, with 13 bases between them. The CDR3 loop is CAWSAGIGSSNQPQHF. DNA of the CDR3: TGTGCCTGGAGTGCAGGGATAGGGTCTAGCAATCAGCCCCAGCATTTT.

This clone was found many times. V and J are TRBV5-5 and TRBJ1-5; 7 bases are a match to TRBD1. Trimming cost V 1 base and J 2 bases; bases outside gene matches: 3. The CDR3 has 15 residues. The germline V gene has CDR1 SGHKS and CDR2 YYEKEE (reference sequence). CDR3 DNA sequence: TGTGCCAGCAGCTTGACAGGGGATGGCAATCAGCCCCAGCATTTT. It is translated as CASSLTGDGNQPQHF.

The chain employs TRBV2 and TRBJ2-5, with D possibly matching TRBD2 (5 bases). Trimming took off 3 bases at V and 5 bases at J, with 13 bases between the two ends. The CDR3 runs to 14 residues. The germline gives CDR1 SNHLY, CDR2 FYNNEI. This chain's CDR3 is CASSDKRATETQYF. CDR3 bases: TGTGCCAGCAGTGATAAGAGGGCCACGGAGACCCAGTACTTC.

The CDR3 nucleotides are TGTGCCAGCAGCGCCGGGACTAGCGGGGGGGCCTCCTACAATGAGCAGTTCTTC. Translating it yields CASSAGTSGGASYNEQFF. V usage is TRBV7-8 and J usage is TRBJ2-1, with 16 bases aligning to TRBD2. The CDR3 covers 18 residues. Germline V CDR1 and CDR2: SGHVS, FQNEAQ. Unmatched junction bases numbered 4, after V lost 5 bases and J lost 0 bases.

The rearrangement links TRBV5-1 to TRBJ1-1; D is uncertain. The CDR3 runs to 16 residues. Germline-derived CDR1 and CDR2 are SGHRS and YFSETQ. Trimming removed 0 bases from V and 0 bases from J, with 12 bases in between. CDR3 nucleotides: TGCGCCAGCAGCTTGGCGGGGAGCCTCATGAACACTGAAGCTTTCTTT. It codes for CASSLAGSLMNTEAFF.

The CDR3 spells CAWKFLLAGNYNEQFF. The CDR3 region has the DNA TGTGCCTGGAAATTTCTCCTAGCGGGAAACTACAATGAGCAGTTCTTC. The V and J genes are TRBV30 and TRBJ2-1; 9 nucleotides match TRBD2. The CDR3 sequence is 16 residues long. Germline V gene data show CDR1 as GTSNPN and CDR2 as SVGIG (reference sequence). V lost 4 bases and J lost 3; bases outside the gene matches: 10.

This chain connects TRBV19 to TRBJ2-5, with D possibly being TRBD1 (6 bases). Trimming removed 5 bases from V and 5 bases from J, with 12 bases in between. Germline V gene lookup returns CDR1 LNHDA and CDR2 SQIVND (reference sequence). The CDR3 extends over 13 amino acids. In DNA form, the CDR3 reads TGTGCCAGTAGTTTGGGGGCGGTTGAGACCCAGTACTTC. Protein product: CASSLGAVETQYF.

The CDR3 DNA is TGTGCCAGCAGCTTGGAGGGGGCGCGACGCACAGATACGCAGTATTTT. Amino acids: CASSLEGARRTDTQYF. The V gene is TRBV5-4, the J gene TRBJ2-3, with 7 positions matching TRBD1. This CDR3 region has 16 residues. V shed 0 bases and J 1 base; nucleotides not matched to a gene: 5. Germline CDR1 and CDR2: SGHNT and YYREEE (reference sequence). Full variable domain (rest looked up from reference TRBV5-4 and TRBJ2-3): ETGVTQSPTHLIKTRGQQVTLRCSSQSGHNTVSWYQQALGQGPQFIFQYYREEENGRGNFPPRFSGLQFPNYSSELNVNALELDDSALYLCASSLEGARRTDTQYFGPGTRLTVL.